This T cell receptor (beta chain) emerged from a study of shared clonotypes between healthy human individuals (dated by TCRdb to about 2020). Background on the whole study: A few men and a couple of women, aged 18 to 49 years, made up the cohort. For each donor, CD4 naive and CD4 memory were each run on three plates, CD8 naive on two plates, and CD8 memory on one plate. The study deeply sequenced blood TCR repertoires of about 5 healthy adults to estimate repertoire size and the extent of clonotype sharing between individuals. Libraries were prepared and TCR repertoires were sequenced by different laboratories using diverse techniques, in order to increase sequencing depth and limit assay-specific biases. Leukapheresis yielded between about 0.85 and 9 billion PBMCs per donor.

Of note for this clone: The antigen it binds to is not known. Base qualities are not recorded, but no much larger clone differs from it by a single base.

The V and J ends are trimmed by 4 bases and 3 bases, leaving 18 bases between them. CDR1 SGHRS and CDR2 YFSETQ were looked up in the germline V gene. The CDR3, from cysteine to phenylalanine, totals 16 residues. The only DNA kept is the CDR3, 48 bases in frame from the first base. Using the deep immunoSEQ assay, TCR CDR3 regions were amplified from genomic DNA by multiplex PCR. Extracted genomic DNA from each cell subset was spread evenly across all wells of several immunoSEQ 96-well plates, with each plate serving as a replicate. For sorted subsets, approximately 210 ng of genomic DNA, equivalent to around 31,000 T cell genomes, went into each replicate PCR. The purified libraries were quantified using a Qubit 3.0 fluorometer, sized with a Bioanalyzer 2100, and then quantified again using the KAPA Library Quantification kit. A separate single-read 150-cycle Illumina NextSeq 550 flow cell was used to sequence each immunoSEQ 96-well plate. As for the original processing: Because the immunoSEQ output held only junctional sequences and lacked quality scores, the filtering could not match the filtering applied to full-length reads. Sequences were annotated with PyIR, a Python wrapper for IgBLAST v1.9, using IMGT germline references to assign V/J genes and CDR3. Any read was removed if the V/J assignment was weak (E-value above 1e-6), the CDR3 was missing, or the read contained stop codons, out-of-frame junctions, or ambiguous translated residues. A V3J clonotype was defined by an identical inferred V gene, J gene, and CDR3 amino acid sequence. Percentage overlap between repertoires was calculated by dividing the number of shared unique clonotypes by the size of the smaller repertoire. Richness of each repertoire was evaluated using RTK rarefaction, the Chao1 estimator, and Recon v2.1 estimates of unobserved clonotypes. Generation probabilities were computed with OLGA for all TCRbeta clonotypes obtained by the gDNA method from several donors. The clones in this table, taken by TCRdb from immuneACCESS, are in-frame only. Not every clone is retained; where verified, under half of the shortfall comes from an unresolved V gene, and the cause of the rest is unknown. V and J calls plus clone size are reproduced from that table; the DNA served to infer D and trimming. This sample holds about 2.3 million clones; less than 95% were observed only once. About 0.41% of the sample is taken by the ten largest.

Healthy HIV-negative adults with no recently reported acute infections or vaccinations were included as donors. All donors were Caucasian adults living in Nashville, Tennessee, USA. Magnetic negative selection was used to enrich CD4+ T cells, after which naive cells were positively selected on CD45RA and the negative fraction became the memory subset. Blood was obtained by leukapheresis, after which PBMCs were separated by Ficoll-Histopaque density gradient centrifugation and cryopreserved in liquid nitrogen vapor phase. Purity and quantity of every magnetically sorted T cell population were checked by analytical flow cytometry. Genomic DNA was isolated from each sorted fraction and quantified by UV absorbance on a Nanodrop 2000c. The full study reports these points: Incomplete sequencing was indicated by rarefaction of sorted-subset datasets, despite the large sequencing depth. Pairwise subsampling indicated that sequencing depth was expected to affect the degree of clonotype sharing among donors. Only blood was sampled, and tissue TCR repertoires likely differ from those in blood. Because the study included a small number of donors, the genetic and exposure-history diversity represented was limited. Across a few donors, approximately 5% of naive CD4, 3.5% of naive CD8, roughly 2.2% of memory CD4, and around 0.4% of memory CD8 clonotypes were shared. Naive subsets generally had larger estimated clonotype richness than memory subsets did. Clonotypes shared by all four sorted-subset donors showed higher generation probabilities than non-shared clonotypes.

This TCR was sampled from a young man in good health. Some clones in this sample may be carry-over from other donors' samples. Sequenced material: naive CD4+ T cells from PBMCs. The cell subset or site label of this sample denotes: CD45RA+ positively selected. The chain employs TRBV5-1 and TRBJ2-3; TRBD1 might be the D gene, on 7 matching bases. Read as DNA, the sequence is TGCGCCAGCAGCCTGGGGGGACAGAAGGTTACAGATACGCAGTATTTT. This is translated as CASSLGGQKVTDTQYF.